The 27 T cell receptor beta chains below come from one sample, sequenced in a study of CD8+ T cells in alopecia areata. The sample's treatment: oral pan-JAK inhibitor, 5-10 mg twice daily. Extraction of RNA preceded its reverse transcription into cDNA, which served as the sequencing template. Data came from immunoSEQ multiplex PCR; TCRdb stores just in-frame clones and leaves some out. Among 35,000 to 50,000 clones, 65% were seen once, and the ten largest hold under 25%. Specimen: CD8+ T cells sorted from blood, collected at week 4, from a patient treated with tofacitinib. The receptors were gathered from a human donor with alopecia areata.

This clone was recorded once. The genes are TRBV6-5 and TRBJ2-2; D ambiguous. The CDR3 is made up of 12 amino acids. Trimming cost V 2 bases and J 6 bases, with 4 bases left between them. The V gene's germline CDR1 is MNHEY and CDR2 SVGAGI. The CDR3 DNA is TGTGCCAGCAGTTACGGGGCCGGGGAGCTGTTTTTT. Translation: CASSYGAGELFF.

The chain employs TRBV4-1 and TRBJ1-6, with 8 bases lining up with TRBD1. CDR3 length: 15 residues. Germline V gives CDR1 MGHRA, CDR2 YSYEKL. The ends lost 0 bases at V and 7 bases at J; junction bases unmatched: 2. The CDR3 reads CASSQDQGANSPLHF. The CDR3 DNA follows: TGCGCCAGCAGCCAAGATCAGGGGGCCAATTCACCCCTCCACTTT.

This sequence joins TRBV4-3 and TRBJ1-1, with D tentatively TRBD1 (6 bases). Germline V gene lookup returns CDR1 LGHNA and CDR2 YSLEER. The CDR3 consists of 14 residues. V dropped 3 bases and J dropped 3 bases, with 11 bases sitting between them. CDR3 coding DNA: TGCGCCAGCAGCCAGCACAGGGTTGACACTGAAGCTTTCTTT. It yields the protein CASSQHRVDTEAFF.

This rearrangement joins TRBV29-1 to TRBJ2-1; D unresolved. CDR3 length equals 11 residues. The germline V gene has CDR1 SQVTM and CDR2 ANQGSEA. V dropped 1 base and J dropped 10 bases, with 8 bases sitting between them. The DNA for the CDR3 is TGCAGCGTTGAAGTAGGAATCGAGCAGTTCTTC. Translation gives CSVEVGIEQFF.

The chain employs TRBV4-3 and TRBJ2-5, with TRBD1 matching over 9 bases. The J call is uncertain, as TRBJ2-7 better fits the DNA end. CDR3 length equals 17 residues. Per the germline V gene, CDR1 is LGHNA and CDR2 is YSLEER. CDR3 amino acids: CASSQDFRDRATYEQYF. CDR3 coding DNA: TGCGCCAGCAGCCAAGATTTCCGGGACAGGGCGACCTACGAGCAGTACTTC.

The DNA of the CDR3 is TGCAGCGCAGAGGACAGGGTGATAGGAGGCTACACCTTC. As protein: CSAEDRVIGGYTF. This sequence joins TRBV29-1 and TRBJ1-2, with TRBD1 identical over 8 bases. The CDR3 has 13 residues. From germline, CDR1 is SQVTM and CDR2 ANQGSEA. V gave up 7 bases and J gave up 8 bases; unmatched junction bases: 12.

The chain combines TRBV4-3 with TRBJ2-1, with TRBD2 as a possible D gene (5 bases). The CDR3 length is 17 residues. V was trimmed by 0 bases and J by 0 bases, leaving 12 bases between them. Germline V gene lookup returns CDR1 LGHNA and CDR2 YSLEER. CDR3 bases: TGCGCCAGCAGCCAAGACGAGTCCACTAGCTCCTACAATGAGCAGTTCTTC. It yields the protein CASSQDESTSSYNEQFF.

This chain joins TRBV29-1 and TRBJ1-2, with no clear D. This CDR3 has 13 residues. V was pared by 8 bases and J by 7 bases, with 20 bases between. CDR1 is SQVTM, CDR2 ANQGSEA, per germline. DNA for the CDR3: TGCAGCACCCCATATGGGGTTGGCGGTGGCTACACCTTC. This codes for CSTPYGVGGGYTF.

The rearrangement joins TRBV4-3 to TRBJ2-2, with 7 bases aligning to TRBD1. With 3 bases clipped from V and 3 bases from J, the junction kept 10 bases outside the gene matches. Germline V gives CDR1 LGHNA, CDR2 YSLEER. The CDR3 is 17 residues long. CDR3 sequence reads: CASSQVIRDSDTGELFF. DNA of the CDR3: TGCGCCAGCAGCCAGGTTATCCGGGACAGCGACACCGGGGAGCTGTTTTTT.

The chain employs TRBV27 and TRBJ1-1; D is unresolved. CDR3 length equals 13 residues. Germline V gene sequence: CDR1 MNHEY, CDR2 SMNVEV (reference sequence). V lost 5 bases and J 4 bases, leaving 11 bases between the germline ends. DNA for the CDR3: TGTGCCAGCAGTCTGCAACGGGGCACTGAAGCTTTCTTT. Translated, it gives CASSLQRGTEAFF.

This clone was counted only a few times. The V gene is TRBV30, the J gene TRBJ2-1; D may match TRBD1 or TRBD2 (5 bases each). The germline V and J ends were trimmed by 4 bases and 6 bases, with 16 bases remaining between them. This CDR3 region has 14 residues. From germline, CDR1 is GTSNPN and CDR2 SVGIG (reference sequence). DNA for the CDR3: TGTGCCTGGATAGAGGTGGGACCCCCCAATGAGCAGTTCTTC. Translation: CAWIEVGPPNEQFF.

This clone was counted a few times. The rearrangement links TRBV29-1 to TRBJ2-5; possibly TRBD1 for D (5 bases). The CDR3 covers 12 residues. Germline assignment: CDR1 SQVTM and CDR2 ANQGSEA. The ends were cut back, 7 bases at V and 4 bases at J, with 13 bases in the middle. CDR3 bases: TGCAGCGCGACGGGTAGGGGAGAGACCCAGTACTTC. Residues: CSATGRGETQYF.

The chain links TRBV30 to TRBJ2-1; 7 nucleotides align to TRBD2. V gave up 0 bases and J gave up 6 bases; unmatched junction bases: 5. Per the germline V gene, CDR1 is GTSNPN and CDR2 is SVGIG (reference sequence). This CDR3 is 14 amino acids long. CDR3 residues: CAWSVAAGLNEQFF. DNA for the CDR3: TGTGCCTGGAGTGTAGCAGCGGGGCTCAATGAGCAGTTCTTC. The full variable domain, its missing parts supplied by reference TRBV30 and TRBJ2-1, is SQTIHQWPATLVQPVGSPLSLECTVEGTSNPNLYWYRQAAGRGLQLLFYSVGIGQISSEVPQNLSASRPQDRQFILSSKKLLLSDSGFYLCAWSVAAGLNEQFFGPGTRLTVL.

The chain couples TRBV5-6 to TRBJ1-2; D is unresolved. V gave up 1 base and J gave up 3 bases, with 4 bases separating them. The CDR3 is made up of 12 amino acids. Germline loops: CDR1 SGHDT, CDR2 YYEEEE. CDR3 sequence (DNA): TGTGCCAGCAGCTTGATGGACTATGGCTACACCTTC. Translating it yields CASSLMDYGYTF.

CDR3 residues: CSVHGTATDTQYF. The CDR3 nucleotides are TGCAGCGTTCACGGGACAGCCACAGATACGCAGTATTTT. The gene calls are TRBV29-1 and TRBJ2-3, with 7 bases that match TRBD1. The CDR3 loop spans 13 amino acids. V gave up 5 bases and J gave up 2 bases; unmatched junction bases: 4. Germline V lookup: CDR1 SQVTM, CDR2 ANQGSEA.

V and J are TRBV5-6 and TRBJ1-1; D call uncertain. This CDR3 is built from 13 residues. The V and J ends lost 0 bases and 1 base respectively, with 4 bases between them. The germline V gene has CDR1 SGHDT and CDR2 YYEEEE. CDR3 nucleotide sequence: TGTGCCAGCAGCTTGGGGGGGAACACTGAAGCTTTCTTT. The encoded protein is CASSLGGNTEAFF.

The J gene is TRBJ2-1, the V gene TRBV29-1; tentatively, D is TRBD2 (5 bases). V lost 4 bases and J lost 6, with 7 bases in between. CDR3 length equals 11 residues. Looked up from germline, CDR1 is SQVTM and CDR2 is ANQGSEA. Written as DNA, the CDR3 is TGCAGCGTTGGGACTTTCAATGAGCAGTTCTTC. Its protein product is CSVGTFNEQFF.

Only a few counts were recorded for this clone. The V and J genes are TRBV10-1 and TRBJ2-7; a possible D gene is TRBD2 (5 bases). In germline, CDR1 is WNHNN, CDR2 SYGVQD (reference sequence). This CDR3 contains 12 residues. Between the trimmed V and J ends, which lost 0 bases and 9 bases, there was a span of 9 bases. The CDR3 nucleotides read TGCGCCAGCAGTGAGTCGGAGGACGGGCAGTACTTC. Translated: CASSESEDGQYF.

The chain is built from TRBV29-1 and TRBJ2-3; unclear D gene. There are 11 residues in the CDR3. Trimming shortened V by 6 bases and J by 6 bases, and 10 bases separated the two germline ends. Germline CDR1 reads SQVTM; CDR2 reads ANQGSEA. The CDR3 protein is CSVPAGDTQYF. In nucleotides, the CDR3 is TGCAGCGTCCCAGCCGGGGATACGCAGTATTTT.

To note about this clone: Germline and junction disagree at one end, which may indicate a read error. This chain connects TRBV27 to TRBJ1-1; TRBD1 is a possible D gene (5 bases). This CDR3 is built from 14 residues. Germline assignment: CDR1 MNHEY and CDR2 SMNVEV (reference sequence). The CDR3 bases are TGTGCCAGCGGTTTATTACAGGATGGGACTGAAGCTTTCTTT. Protein product: CASGLLQDGTEAFF.

The V gene is TRBV14, the J gene TRBJ2-2, with no clear D. This CDR3 is 13 amino acids long. The V end lost 4 bases, the J end lost 1 base, and 4 bases lay between the germline ends. CDR1 SGHDN and CDR2 FVKESK come from the germline V gene. Here the CDR3 DNA reads TGTGCCAGCAGCCCGAGGAACACCGGGGAGCTGTTTTTT. Translating it yields CASSPRNTGELFF.

This sequence joins TRBV30 and TRBJ2-2; D gene uncertain. Trimming took 0 bases from V and 6 from J, leaving 5 bases between them. The CDR3 is 12 amino acids. Germline values: CDR1 GTSNPN, CDR2 SVGIG (reference sequence). This chain's CDR3 is CAWSVLAGELFF. CDR3 DNA: TGTGCCTGGAGTGTATTGGCCGGGGAGCTGTTTTTT. Looking up the rest from reference TRBV30 and TRBJ2-2 gives the full variable domain: SQTIHQWPATLVQPVGSPLSLECTVEGTSNPNLYWYRQAAGRGLQLLFYSVGIGQISSEVPQNLSASRPQDRQFILSSKKLLLSDSGFYLCAWSVLAGELFFGEGSRLTVL.

The chain couples TRBV29-1 to TRBJ2-1; D perhaps matches TRBD2 (6 bases). The V and J ends lost 2 bases and 8 bases respectively, with 10 bases between them. CDR3 length: 12 residues. Germline lookup yields CDR1 SQVTM and CDR2 ANQGSEA. CDR3 residues: CSVEIGGDEQFF. Written as DNA, the CDR3 is TGCAGCGTTGAAATCGGAGGGGATGAGCAGTTCTTC.

This clone was counted only a few times. V usage is TRBV18 and J usage is TRBJ1-2; no clear D gene. Trimming took 4 bases from V and 10 from J, leaving 16 bases between them. The CDR3 totals 13 residues. Germline V CDR1 and CDR2: KGHSH, LQKENI. CDR3 sequence (DNA): TGTGCCAGCTCACGGAAAATACATCGCGTCTACACCTTC. This encodes CASSRKIHRVYTF.

The V call is TRBV14, the J call TRBJ1-5, with unresolved D. The V end lost 4 bases, the J end lost 2 bases, and 9 bases lay between the germline ends. The CDR3 has 14 amino acids. Per the germline V gene, CDR1 is SGHDN and CDR2 is FVKESK. CDR3 residues: CASSLTGGNQPQHF. In DNA, the CDR3 is TGTGCCAGCAGCCTCACCGGGGGCAATCAGCCCCAGCATTTT.

V usage is TRBV14 and J usage is TRBJ2-7, with D unclear. This CDR3 contains 13 residues. V was trimmed by 1 base and J by 0 bases, leaving 4 bases between them. Germline V lookup: CDR1 SGHDN, CDR2 FVKESK. The chain's CDR3 is CASSQVHSYEQYF. The CDR3 DNA sequence: TGTGCCAGCAGCCAAGTCCACTCCTACGAGCAGTACTTC.

This rearrangement joins TRBV29-1 to TRBJ2-7; D unclear. Germline V CDR1 and CDR2: SQVTM, ANQGSEA. The V end lost 5 bases, the J end lost 2 bases, and 19 bases lay between the germline ends. The CDR3 has 15 residues. CDR3 region: CSVLGHGDETYEQYF. The CDR3 nucleotides read TGCAGCGTTTTGGGCCACGGAGACGAGACCTACGAGCAGTACTTC.